The T cell receptor (beta chain) described here comes from a study of vaccination and CD4 T cells after COVID-19. With respect to this clonotype: Its antigen is as yet unknown. Germline is not matched at one junction end, which may reflect a read error.

CDR3 length: 16 amino acids. Looked up from germline, CDR1 is SGHVS and CDR2 is FQNEAQ. The Oncomine TCR Beta short-read assay sequenced DNA from cultured CD4+ T cells. Cultures of CD4+ T cells served as the source for extracting genomic DNA. TCRdb redid the calling of the PCR reads with MiXCR, one entry per CDR3 protein. The sample has several thousand distinct CDR3 sequences, about a third seen once. Treatment indicated: roughly nine-day PBMC culture with coronavirus spike peptide pools or control peptides (ViraFEST assay). CD4+ T-cell collection from the unexposed donor predated the COVID-19 pandemic (2011-2018).

The chain combines TRBV7-8 with TRBJ2-7; perhaps TRBD2 as D (6 bases). The source is a human donor in good health. Sequenced input: CD4+ T cells from blood, cultured in vitro. CDR3 in DNA: TGTGTCAGCACCTCTATTGCGTCGGGAGAGTATTACGAGCAGTACTTC. This encodes CVSTSIASGEYYEQYF. Looking up the rest from reference TRBV7-8 and TRBJ2-7 gives the full variable domain: GAGVSQSPRYKVAKRGQDVALRCDPISGHVSLFWYQQALGQGPEFLTYFQNEAQLDKSGLPSDRFFAERPEGSVSTLKIQRTQQEDSAVYLCVSTSIASGEYYEQYFGPGTRLTVT.